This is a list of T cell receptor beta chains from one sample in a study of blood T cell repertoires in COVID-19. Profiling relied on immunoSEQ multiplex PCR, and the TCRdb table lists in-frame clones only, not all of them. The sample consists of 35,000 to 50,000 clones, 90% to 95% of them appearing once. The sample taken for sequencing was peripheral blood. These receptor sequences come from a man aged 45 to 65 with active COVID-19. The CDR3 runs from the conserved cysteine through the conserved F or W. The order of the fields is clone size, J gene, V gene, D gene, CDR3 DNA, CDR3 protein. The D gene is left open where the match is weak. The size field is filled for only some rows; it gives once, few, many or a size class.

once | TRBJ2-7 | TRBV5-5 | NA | TGTGCCAGCAGCCAGACAGCGTCCTACGAGCAGTACTTC | CASSQTASYEQYF
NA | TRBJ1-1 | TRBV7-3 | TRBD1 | TGTGCCAGCAGCTCGACAGGGGGCGGCACTGAAGCTTTCTTT | CASSSTGGGTEAFF
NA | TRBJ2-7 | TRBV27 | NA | TGTGCCAGCAGTCACGCGATTGAATACGAGCAGTACTTC | CASSHAIEYEQYF
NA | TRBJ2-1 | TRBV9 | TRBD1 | TGTGCCAGCAGCGTGAGCCTAGGGACAGGGGTAAATGAGCAGTTCTTC | CASSVSLGTGVNEQFF
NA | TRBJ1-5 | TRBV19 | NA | TGTGCCAGTAGTCCAGGGGCTCAGCCCCAGCATTTT | CASSPGAQPQHF
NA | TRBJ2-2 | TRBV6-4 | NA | TGTGCCAGCAGTGACTCTAGCACCGGGGAGCTGTTTTTT | CASSDSSTGELFF
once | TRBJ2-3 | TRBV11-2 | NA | TGTGCCAGCAGCTTAGACCGGAGCACAGATACGCAGTATTTT | CASSLDRSTDTQYF
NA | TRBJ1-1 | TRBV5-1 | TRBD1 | TGCGCCAGCAGCCCGAACAGGGGAATGAACACTGAAGCTTTCTTT | CASSPNRGMNTEAFF
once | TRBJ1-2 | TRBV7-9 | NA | TGTGCCAGCAGCTTTGAAGGGGGGGATGGCTACACCTTC | CASSFEGGDGYTF
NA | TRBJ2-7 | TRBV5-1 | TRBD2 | TGCGCCAGCAGCTTGGCTTTGCGGGAGGGCTACGAGCAGTACTTC | CASSLALREGYEQYF
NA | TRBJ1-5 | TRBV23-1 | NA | TGCGCCAGCAGTCGGAGCCAGCCCCACGATCAGCCCCAGCATTTT | CASSRSQPHDQPQHF
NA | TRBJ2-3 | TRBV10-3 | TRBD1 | TGTGCCATCAGTGTGGACAGGGTGGCCATCGGGTATGGTAGCACAGATACGCAGTATTTT | CAISVDRVAIGYGSTDTQYF
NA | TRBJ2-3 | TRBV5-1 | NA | TGCGCCAGCAGGCGGGGGCGCACAGATACGCAGTATTTT | CASRRGRTDTQYF
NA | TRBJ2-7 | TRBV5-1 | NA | TGCGCCAGCAGCTTGACCAGGGCCGAGCAGTACTTC | CASSLTRAEQYF
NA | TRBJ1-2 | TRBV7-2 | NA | TGTGCCAGCAGCTTAGGCGGGGCGGGGGAGTTTGCCTTC | CASSLGGAGEFAF
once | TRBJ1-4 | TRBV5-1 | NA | TGCGCCAGCAGCTTTCGGTGGGGGGTTGAAAAACTGTTTTTT | CASSFRWGVEKLFF
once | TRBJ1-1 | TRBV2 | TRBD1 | TGTGCCAGCAGTGGGGCAGGGGGCAATACTGAAGCTTTCTTT | CASSGAGGNTEAFF
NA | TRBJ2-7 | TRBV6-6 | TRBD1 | TGTGCCAGCAGTACCGGGACAGGGGGTTACGAGCAGTACTTC | CASSTGTGGYEQYF
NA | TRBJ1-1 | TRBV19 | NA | TGTGCCAGTAGTATATTGGGACTTATGAACACTGAAGCTTTCTTT | CASSILGLMNTEAFF
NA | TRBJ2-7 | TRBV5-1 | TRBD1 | TGCGCCAGCAGTGACGGGACAGCCATCTACGAGCAGTACTTC | CASSDGTAIYEQYF
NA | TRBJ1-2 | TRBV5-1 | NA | TGCGCCAGCCGCGGTTCGGAAACACGTCGGTATGGCTACACCTTC | CASRGSETRRYGYTF
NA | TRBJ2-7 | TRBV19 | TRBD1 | TGTGCCAGCTCCCGGACAGGGGGAGGCGGCGAGCAGTACTTC | CASSRTGGGGEQYF
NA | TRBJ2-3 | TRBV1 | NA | TGCACCAGCAGCCAGGGGCTAGCGGAGGAGACAGATACGCAGTATTTT | CTSSQGLAEETDTQYF
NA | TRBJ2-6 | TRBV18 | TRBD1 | TGTGCCAGCTCACCTCCGGGACAGGGTCTATATGGGGCCAACGTCCTGACTTTC | CASSPPGQGLYGANVLTF
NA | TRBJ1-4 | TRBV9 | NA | TGTGCCAGCAGCGTAGTCCCGGGGGAAAAACTGTTTTTT | CASSVVPGEKLFF
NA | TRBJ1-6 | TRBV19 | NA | TGTGCCAGTAGTATAAACAACAATTCACCCCTCCACTTT | CASSINNNSPLHF
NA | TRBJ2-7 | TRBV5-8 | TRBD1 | TGTGCCAGCAGCTTCGCTCGGACAGGGTTTCTCTACGAGCAGTACTTC | CASSFARTGFLYEQYF
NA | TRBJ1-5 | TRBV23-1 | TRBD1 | TGCGCCAGCAGTCAGGCGGACAGGGAGGGTCGCAATCAGCCCCAGCATTTT | CASSQADREGRNQPQHF
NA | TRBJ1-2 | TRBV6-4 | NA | TGTGCCAGCAGTGACTCCGCAGGGGCCAATGGCTACACCTTC | CASSDSAGANGYTF
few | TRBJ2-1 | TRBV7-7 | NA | TGTGCTAGCAGCTTATCAGAAAGTTATGAGCAGTTCTTC | CASSLSESYEQFF
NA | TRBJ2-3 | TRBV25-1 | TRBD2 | TGTGCCAGCAGTGAATATACAGCGGGGGCCACAGATACGCAGTATTTT | CASSEYTAGATDTQYF
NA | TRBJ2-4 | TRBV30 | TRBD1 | TGTGCCTGGAGTCGGGACAGGGGGTTTCGGGGCATTCAGTACTTC | CAWSRDRGFRGIQYF
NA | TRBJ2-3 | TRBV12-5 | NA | TGTGCTAGCCTAGGCACAGATACGCAGTATTTT | CASLGTDTQYF
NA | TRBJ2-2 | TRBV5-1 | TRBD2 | TGCGCCAGCAGCTCGACTAGCGGGAATTCTGGCGGGGAGCTGTTTTTT | CASSSTSGNSGGELFF
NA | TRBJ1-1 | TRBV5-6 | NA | TGTGCCAGCAGCTTAGACAGGTATTACCCCACTGAAGCTTTCTTT | CASSLDRYYPTEAFF
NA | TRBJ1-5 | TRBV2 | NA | TGTGCCAGCAGTGAATCGAAGGGGCGGCAGCCCCAGCATTTT | CASSESKGRQPQHF
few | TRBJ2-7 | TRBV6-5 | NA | TGTGCCAGCAGTTACGGTGCGGGGTTTCCCTACGAGCAGTACTTC | CASSYGAGFPYEQYF